The next 5 T cell receptor beta chains were all read from a single sample in a study of blood T cell repertoires in COVID-19. Assay: immunoSEQ multiplex PCR; the TCRdb copy retains only in-frame clones and omits some. Among about 180,000 clones listed, approximately 86% were seen once. Material: peripheral blood. These TCRs come from a man aged 50 to 60 with active or convalescent COVID-19.

V usage is TRBV7-3 and J usage is TRBJ2-5, with TRBD2 matching 7 bases. CDR3 size: 14 residues. V was clipped by 2 bases and J by 5 bases; unmatched bases: 5. Germline V CDR1 and CDR2: SGHTA, FQGTGA. CDR3 loop: CASSLGLGSETQYF. CDR3 nucleotide sequence: TGTGCCAGCAGCTTAGGACTAGGAAGTGAGACCCAGTACTTC.

The chain is built from TRBV27 and TRBJ2-1; D call uncertain. The germline V and J ends were trimmed by 2 bases and 5 bases, with 10 bases remaining between them. CDR1 MNHEY and CDR2 SMNVEV come from the germline V gene (reference sequence). The CDR3 is made up of 14 amino acids. CDR3 DNA: TGTGCCAGCAGTTTAGGGCAGTTCAACAATGAGCAGTTCTTC. This translates into CASSLGQFNNEQFF.

The chain links TRBV5-1 to TRBJ2-3, with 7 bases lining up with TRBD2. Germline trimming cut 9 bases from V and 3 bases from J; bases unmatched to any gene: 10. Germline CDR1 reads SGHRS; CDR2 reads YFSETQ. This CDR3 is 14 amino acids long. CDR3 residues: CATSRGGSTDTQYF. The CDR3 coding sequence is TGCGCCACCTCCCGGGGCGGGAGTACAGATACGCAGTATTTT.

This clone was detected only once. The chain carries TRBV5-1 and TRBJ2-3; TRBD2 matches 13 bases. Per the germline V gene, CDR1 is SGHRS and CDR2 is YFSETQ. V lost 4 bases, J lost 5 bases, and 7 bases stayed unmatched. The CDR3 has 16 amino acids. The CDR3 sequence: CASSELAGGRGDTQYF. The DNA for the CDR3 is TGCGCCAGCAGCGAACTAGCGGGGGGGCGGGGAGATACGCAGTATTTT.

The gene calls are TRBV19 and TRBJ1-5; D is perhaps TRBD1 (5 bases). The germline V gene has CDR1 LNHDA and CDR2 SQIVND (reference sequence). CDR3 length equals 13 residues. Trimming took off 8 bases at V and 0 bases at J, with 8 bases between the two ends. The CDR3 DNA reads TGTGCCAGTCAACAGGTTAGCAATCAGCCCCAGCATTTT. This encodes CASQQVSNQPQHF. Combining the CDR3 with reference TRBV19 and TRBJ1-5 gives the whole variable domain DGGITQSPKYLFRKEGQNVTLSCEQNLNHDAMYWYRQDPGQGLRLIYYSQIVNDFQKGDIAEGYSVSREKKESFPLTVTSAQKNPTAFYLCASQQVSNQPQHFGDGTRLSIL.